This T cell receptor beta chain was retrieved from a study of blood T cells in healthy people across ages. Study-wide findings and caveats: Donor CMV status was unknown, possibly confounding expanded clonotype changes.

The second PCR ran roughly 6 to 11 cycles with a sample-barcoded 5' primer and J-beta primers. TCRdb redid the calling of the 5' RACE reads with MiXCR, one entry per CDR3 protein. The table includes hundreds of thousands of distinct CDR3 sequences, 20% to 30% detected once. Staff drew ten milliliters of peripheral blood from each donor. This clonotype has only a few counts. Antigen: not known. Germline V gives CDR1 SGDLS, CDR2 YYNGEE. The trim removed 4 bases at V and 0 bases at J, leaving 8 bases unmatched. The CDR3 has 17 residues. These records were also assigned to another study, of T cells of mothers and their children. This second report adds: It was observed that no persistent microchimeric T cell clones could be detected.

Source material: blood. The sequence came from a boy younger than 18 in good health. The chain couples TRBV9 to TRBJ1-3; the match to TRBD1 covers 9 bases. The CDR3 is CASSPRTGAISGNTIYF. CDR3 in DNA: TGTGCCAGCAGCCCGCGGACAGGGGCCATCTCTGGAAACACCATATATTTT. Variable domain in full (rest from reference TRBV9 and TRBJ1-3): DSGVTQTPKHLITATGQRVTLRCSPRSGDLSVYWYQQSLDQGLQFLIQYYNGEERAKGNILERFSAQQFPDLHSELNLSSLELGDSALYFCASSPRTGAISGNTIYFGEGSWLTVV.